This T cell receptor beta chain was identified in a study of T cells after posttransplantation cyclophosphamide. Trimming shortened V by 3 bases and J by 3 bases, and 11 bases separated the two germline ends. The CDR3 loop spans 14 amino acids. The V gene's germline CDR1 is GTSNPN and CDR2 SVGIG (reference sequence). Sequenced by immunoSEQ multiplex PCR; TCRdb stores in-frame clones only, minus some. The sample shows about 11,000 clones, 85% of them seen only once. Treatment was busulfan-fludarabine conditioning, a marrow graft, and cyclophosphamide on days +3 and +4. The V gene is TRBV30, the J gene TRBJ1-4; a weak D match, TRBD1 (5 bases). Sample: PBMCs, taken about 62 months after allogeneic stem cell transplant with posttransplant cyclophosphamide. The receptor was isolated from a female patient in her forties or fifties who received an allogeneic stem cell transplant from a related donor, was CMV-positive, and had no GVHD. Some T cells may be supplied by the graft donor. CDR3 DNA: TGTGCCTGGAGCCTGGGGGGTTCTAATGAAAAACTGTTTTTT. Amino acid sequence: CAWSLGGSNEKLFF.